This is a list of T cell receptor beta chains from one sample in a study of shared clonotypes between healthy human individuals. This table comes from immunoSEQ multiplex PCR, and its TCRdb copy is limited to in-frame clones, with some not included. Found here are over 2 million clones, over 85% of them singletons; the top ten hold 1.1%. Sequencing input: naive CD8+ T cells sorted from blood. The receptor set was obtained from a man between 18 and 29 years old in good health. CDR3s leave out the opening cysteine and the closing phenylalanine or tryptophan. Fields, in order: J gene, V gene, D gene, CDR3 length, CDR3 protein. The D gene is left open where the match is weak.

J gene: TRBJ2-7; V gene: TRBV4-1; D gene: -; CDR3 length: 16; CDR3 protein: ASSQVKSTFGWGYEQY
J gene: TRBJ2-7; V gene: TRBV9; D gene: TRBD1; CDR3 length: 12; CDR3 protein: ASSVGTGASEQY
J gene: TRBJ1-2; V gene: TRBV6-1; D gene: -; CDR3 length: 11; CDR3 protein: ASSDDGNYGYT
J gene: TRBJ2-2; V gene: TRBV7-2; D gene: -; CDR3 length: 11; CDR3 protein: ASSPPRSGELF
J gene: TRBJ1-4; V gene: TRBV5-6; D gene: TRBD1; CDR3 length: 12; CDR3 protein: ASSYRQGGEKLF
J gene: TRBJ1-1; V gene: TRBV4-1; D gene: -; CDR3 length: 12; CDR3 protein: ASSQDRADTEAF
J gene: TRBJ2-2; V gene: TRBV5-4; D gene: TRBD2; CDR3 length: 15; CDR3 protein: ASSPTGLAGRTGELF
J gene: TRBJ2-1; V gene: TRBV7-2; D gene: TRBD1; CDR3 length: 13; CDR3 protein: ASSSAGGSYNEQF
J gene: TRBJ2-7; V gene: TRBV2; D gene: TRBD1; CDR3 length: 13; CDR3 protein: ASSEAQGVTYEQY
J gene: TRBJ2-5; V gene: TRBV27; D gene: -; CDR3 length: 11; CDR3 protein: ASSWGRRETQY
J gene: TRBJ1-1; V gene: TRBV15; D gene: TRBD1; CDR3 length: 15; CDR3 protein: ATSRDRNPGQVSEAF
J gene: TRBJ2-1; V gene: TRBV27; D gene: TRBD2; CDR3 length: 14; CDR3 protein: ASSVSSGRSYNEQF
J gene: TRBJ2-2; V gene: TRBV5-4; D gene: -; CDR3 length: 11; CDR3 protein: ASSAFEDGELF
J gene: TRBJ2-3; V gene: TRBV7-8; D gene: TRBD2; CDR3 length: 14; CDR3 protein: ASSPRLAGVADTQY
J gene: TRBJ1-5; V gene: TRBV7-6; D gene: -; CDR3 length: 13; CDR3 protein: ASSLGSGLPQPQH
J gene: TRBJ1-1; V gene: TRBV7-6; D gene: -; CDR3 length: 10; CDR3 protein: ASSLTGTEAF
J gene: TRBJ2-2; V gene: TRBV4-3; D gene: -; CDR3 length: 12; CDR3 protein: ASSQDLNTGELF
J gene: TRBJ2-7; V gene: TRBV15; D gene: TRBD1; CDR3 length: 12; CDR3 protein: ATSLLGQGYEQY
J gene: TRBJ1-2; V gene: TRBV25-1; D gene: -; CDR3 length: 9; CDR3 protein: AISDGYGYT
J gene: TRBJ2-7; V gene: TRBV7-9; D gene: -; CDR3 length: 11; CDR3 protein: ASSSPISGEQY
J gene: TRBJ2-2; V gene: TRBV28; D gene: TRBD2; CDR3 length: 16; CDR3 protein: ASSPGLAGGPGTGELF
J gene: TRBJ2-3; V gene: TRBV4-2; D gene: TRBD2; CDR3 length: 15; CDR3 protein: ASSRRLALSSTDTQY
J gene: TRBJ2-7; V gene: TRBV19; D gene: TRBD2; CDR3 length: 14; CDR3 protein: ASSIGTSGTPYEQY
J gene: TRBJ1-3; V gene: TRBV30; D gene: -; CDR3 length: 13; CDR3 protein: AWSVGRTPGNTIY
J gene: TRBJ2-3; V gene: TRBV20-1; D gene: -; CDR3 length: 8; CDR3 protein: SAREYTQY
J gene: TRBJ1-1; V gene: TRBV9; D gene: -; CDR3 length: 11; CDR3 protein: ASSVGIGTEAF
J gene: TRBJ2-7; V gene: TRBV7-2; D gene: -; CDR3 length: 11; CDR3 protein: ASSFGGHYEQY
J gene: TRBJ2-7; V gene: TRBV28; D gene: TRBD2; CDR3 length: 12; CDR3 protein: ASANRGGRPEQY
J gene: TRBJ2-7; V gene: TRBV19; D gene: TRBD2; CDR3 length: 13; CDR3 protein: ASSIAGGVGYEQY
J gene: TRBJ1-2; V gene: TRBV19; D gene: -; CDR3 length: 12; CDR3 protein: ASQYRFESYGYT
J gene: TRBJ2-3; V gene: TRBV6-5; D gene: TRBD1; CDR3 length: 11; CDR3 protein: ASSAGTGTTQY
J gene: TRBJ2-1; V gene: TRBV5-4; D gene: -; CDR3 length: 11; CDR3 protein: ASSSWLYNEQF
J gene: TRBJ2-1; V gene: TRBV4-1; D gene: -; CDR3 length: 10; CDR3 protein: ASSQVSNEQF
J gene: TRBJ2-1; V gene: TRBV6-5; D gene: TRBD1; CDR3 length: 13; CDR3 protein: ASSHRTGAADEQF
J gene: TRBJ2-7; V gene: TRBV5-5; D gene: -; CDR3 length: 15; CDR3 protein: ASSLVFGRSSSYEQY
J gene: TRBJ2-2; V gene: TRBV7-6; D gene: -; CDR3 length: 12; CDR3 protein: ASSLEGYTGELF
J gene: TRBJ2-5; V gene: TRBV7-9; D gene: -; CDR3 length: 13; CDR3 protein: ASSFRGVGTETQY
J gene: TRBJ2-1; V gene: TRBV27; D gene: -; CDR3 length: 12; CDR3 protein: ASSPSGGHLEQF
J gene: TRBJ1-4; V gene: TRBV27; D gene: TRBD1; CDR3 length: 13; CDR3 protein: ASSWGTGGREKLF
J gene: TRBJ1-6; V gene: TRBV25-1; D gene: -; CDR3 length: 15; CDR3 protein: ASSEWTPEVYNSPLH
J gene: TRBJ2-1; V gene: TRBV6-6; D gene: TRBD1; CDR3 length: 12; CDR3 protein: ASSSRQGANEQF
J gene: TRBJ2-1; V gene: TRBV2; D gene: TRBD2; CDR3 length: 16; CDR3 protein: ASSPGTSGRSTYNEQF
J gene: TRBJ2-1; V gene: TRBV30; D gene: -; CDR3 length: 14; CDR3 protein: AWREGLAGLYNEQF
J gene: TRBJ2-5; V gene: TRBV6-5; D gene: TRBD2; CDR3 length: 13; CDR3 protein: ASSTLAGARETQY
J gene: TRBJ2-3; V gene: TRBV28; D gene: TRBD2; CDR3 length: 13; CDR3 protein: ASRKLAGGTDTQY
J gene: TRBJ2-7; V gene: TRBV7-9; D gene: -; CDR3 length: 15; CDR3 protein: ASSLGDGGTYSYEQY
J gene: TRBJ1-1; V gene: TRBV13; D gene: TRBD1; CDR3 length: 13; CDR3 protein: ASSPWTGLNTEAF
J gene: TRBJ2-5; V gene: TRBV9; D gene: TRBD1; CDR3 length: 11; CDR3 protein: ASAGQAKETQY
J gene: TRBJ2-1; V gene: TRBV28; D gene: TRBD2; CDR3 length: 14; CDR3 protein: ASSTLGLAGDNEQF
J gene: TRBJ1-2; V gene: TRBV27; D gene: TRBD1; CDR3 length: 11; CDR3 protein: ASRGPGGLGYT
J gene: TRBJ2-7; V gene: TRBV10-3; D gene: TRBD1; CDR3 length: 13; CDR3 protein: AISESTGGSYEQY
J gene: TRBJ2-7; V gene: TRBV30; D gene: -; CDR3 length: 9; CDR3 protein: AWSGFGEQY
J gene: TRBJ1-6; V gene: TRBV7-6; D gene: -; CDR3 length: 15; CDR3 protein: ASSPGSGSRGNSPLH
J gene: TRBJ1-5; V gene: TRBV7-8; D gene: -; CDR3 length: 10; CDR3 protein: ASSTLGQPQH
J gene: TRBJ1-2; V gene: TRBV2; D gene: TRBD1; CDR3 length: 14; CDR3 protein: ASSEAGQGGDYGYT
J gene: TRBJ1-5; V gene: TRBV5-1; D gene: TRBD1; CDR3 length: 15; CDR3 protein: ASSSEDRQGGNQPQH
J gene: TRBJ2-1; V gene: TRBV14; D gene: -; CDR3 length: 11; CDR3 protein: ASSQGTTYEQF
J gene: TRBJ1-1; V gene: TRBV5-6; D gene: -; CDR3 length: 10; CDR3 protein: ASREGDTEAF
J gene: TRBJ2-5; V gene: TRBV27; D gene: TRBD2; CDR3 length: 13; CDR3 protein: ASTPISGSSETQY
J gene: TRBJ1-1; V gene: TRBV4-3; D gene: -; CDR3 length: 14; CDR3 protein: ASSLLQQYMNTEAF